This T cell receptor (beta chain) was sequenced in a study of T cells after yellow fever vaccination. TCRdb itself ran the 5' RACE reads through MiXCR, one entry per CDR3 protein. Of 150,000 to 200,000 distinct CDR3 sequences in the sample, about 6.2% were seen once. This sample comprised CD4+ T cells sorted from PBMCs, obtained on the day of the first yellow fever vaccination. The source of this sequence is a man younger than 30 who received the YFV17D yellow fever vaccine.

CDR3 residues: CASSDSRTGGYEQYF. The CDR3, as DNA: TGTGCCAGCTCCGACTCAAGGACAGGGGGCTACGAGCAGTACTTC. The chain is built from TRBV25-1 and TRBJ2-7; 10 bases are a match to TRBD1. This CDR3 is built from 15 residues. J was trimmed by 3 bases and V by 8 bases; bases with no gene match: 10. Germline-derived CDR1 and CDR2 are MGHDK and SYGVNS.